The 26 T cell receptor beta chains below come from one sample, sequenced in a study of T cells in Graves' hyperthyroidism and ophthalmopathy. Amplification of TCR beta CDR3 regions used RNA as the template. The HTBI primer set served for first-round RT-PCR of the TCR CDR3. TCRdb re-called the multiplex PCR reads through MiXCR, storing one row per CDR3 protein. The sample holds about 350,000 distinct CDR3 sequences; more than 11% are singletons and the top ten take roughly 25%. Sequencing used blood. These receptors came from a woman in her 30s with Graves' hyperthyroidism.

This clonotype was detected many times. This chain uses TRBV7-9 with TRBJ2-3, with TRBD1 as a possible D gene (5 bases). This CDR3 spans 15 amino acids. V was pared by 3 bases and J by 4 bases, with 14 bases between. Germline CDR1 reads SEHNR; CDR2 reads FQNEAQ (reference sequence). CDR3 sequence: CASSFLYPGSDTQYF. In nucleotides, the CDR3 is TGTGCCAGCAGCTTCCTATACCCAGGGTCAGATACGCAGTATTTT.

The table lists this clonotype with many counts. The rearrangement links TRBV7-2 to TRBJ2-3; D is unclear. The CDR3 is made up of 13 amino acids. The V end lost 2 bases, the J end lost 4 bases, and 7 bases lay between the germline ends. Per the germline V gene, CDR1 is SGHTA and CDR2 is FQGNSA. The CDR3 coding sequence is TGTGCCAGCAGCTTAAGGATCGCAGATACGCAGTATTTT. This encodes CASSLRIADTQYF.

V and J are TRBV6-9 and TRBJ2-7; no firm D call. V was clipped by 3 bases and J by 2 bases, with 11 bases between them. CDR1 MNHGY and CDR2 SVAAGI come from the germline V gene. The CDR3 totals 14 residues. This chain's CDR3 is CASSYRRTTYEQYF. As DNA, the CDR3 is TGTGCCAGCAGTTACAGGCGGACCACCTACGAGCAGTACTTC.

At least ten counts were recorded for this clonotype. The chain uses TRBV11-2 and TRBJ1-4; 7 bases map to TRBD1. The germline gives CDR1 SGHAT, CDR2 FQNNGV. Trimming removed 4 bases from V and 8 bases from J; junction bases left unmatched: 1. There are 12 residues in the CDR3. The CDR3 loop is CASSSTGEKLFF. The CDR3 bases are TGTGCCAGCAGCTCGACAGGGGAAAAACTGTTTTTT.

In this sample, this clonotype turned up many times. This chain uses TRBV10-3 with TRBJ1-1; no reliable D call. The CDR3 loop spans 12 amino acids. Trimming took off 3 bases at V and 6 bases at J, with 8 bases between the two ends. CDR1 and CDR2 (germline): ENHRY, SYGVKD. As DNA, the CDR3 is TGTGCCATCAGTGACTCCCTGTCTGAAGCTTTCTTT. The encoded protein is CAISDSLSEAFF.

This clonotype was found many times. The rearrangement uses TRBV20-1 and TRBJ1-4; D not resolved. The CDR3 loop spans 13 amino acids. Germline CDR1 DFQATT, CDR2 SNEGSKA (reference sequence). With 5 bases removed from V and 0 bases from J, the gap between germline ends came to 7 bases. In nucleotides, the CDR3 is TGCAGTGCTGAGACTTCAACTAATGAAAAACTGTTTTTT. It is translated as CSAETSTNEKLFF.

At least ten counts were recorded for this clonotype. The rearrangement links TRBV2 to TRBJ1-5, with 7 positions matching TRBD1. Germline V lookup: CDR1 SNHLY, CDR2 FYNNEI. This CDR3 contains 15 residues. V shed 6 bases, J shed 4 bases, and the junction held 9 bases outside the gene matches. The CDR3 DNA sequence: TGTGCCAGCAGCGCAGAGGGACAGCAGAATCAGCCCCAGCATTTT. Its protein product is CASSAEGQQNQPQHF.

The J gene is TRBJ1-1, the V gene TRBV12-5; D uncertain. Germline V gene data show CDR1 as LGHNT and CDR2 as FRNRAP. V was shortened by 5 bases and J by 0 bases, with 7 bases between the two germline ends. The CDR3 spans 13 residues. This CDR3 reads CASGGPVNTEAFF. CDR3 in DNA: TGTGCTAGTGGTGGCCCGGTGAACACTGAAGCTTTCTTT.

The sample holds many counts of this clonotype. The chain employs TRBV6-1 and TRBJ2-1; 9 bases map to TRBD2. Germline CDR1 reads MNHNS; CDR2 reads SASEGT. This CDR3 contains 14 residues. The trim removed 10 bases at V and 0 bases at J, leaving 4 bases unmatched. The CDR3 bases are TGTGCCATCCAACTAGCGGGCTCCTACAATGAGCAGTTCTTC. It specifies CAIQLAGSYNEQFF.

This clonotype was recorded at least ten times. This sequence joins TRBV7-9 and TRBJ2-2; 9 bases agree with TRBD2. The CDR3 covers 14 residues. The junction had 3 bases not matched to a gene; V was cut back by 4 bases and J by 6 bases. CDR1 is SEHNR, CDR2 FQNEAQ, per germline (reference sequence). CDR3 protein: CASSWREGAGELFF. CDR3 DNA: TGTGCCAGCAGCTGGCGGGAGGGCGCCGGGGAGCTGTTTTTT.

The chain has TRBV29-1 and TRBJ2-2, with D uncertain. Germline values: CDR1 SQVTM, CDR2 ANQGSEA. The CDR3 sequence is 12 residues long. The V end lost 5 bases, the J end lost 4 bases, and 8 bases lay between the germline ends. CDR3 DNA sequence: TGCAGCGTTCTTAGATCCACCGGGGAGCTGTTTTTT. Its translation is CSVLRSTGELFF.

The chain is built from TRBV4-1 and TRBJ1-5, with a weak D call TRBD1 (5 bases). Germline CDR1 and CDR2: MGHRA and YSYEKL. V lost 3 bases and J 6 bases, leaving 18 bases between the germline ends. The CDR3 length is 16 residues. The CDR3, as DNA: TGCGCCAGCAGCCAGGATCAGGGAATCGGGTTTCAGCCCCAGCATTTT. Protein product: CASSQDQGIGFQPQHF.

V gene TRBV19 combines with J gene TRBJ1-5; no firm D call. Germline V CDR1 and CDR2: LNHDA, SQIVND (reference sequence). Trimming stripped 8 bases from V and 4 bases from J, with 9 bases between. The CDR3 is made up of 12 amino acids. CDR3 in DNA: TGTGCCAGTGGGGTGGGGAATCAGCCCCAGCATTTT. Protein: CASGVGNQPQHF.

This chain uses TRBV7-6 with TRBJ2-5; TRBD1 or TRBD2 may be the D gene (5 bases each). Trimming cost V 4 bases and J 4 bases, with 10 bases left between them. The CDR3 extends over 13 amino acids. The germline V gene has CDR1 SGHVS and CDR2 FNYEAQ. The CDR3 coding sequence is TGTGCCAGCAGCTCCTGGGGGTTAGAGACCCAGTACTTC. Translation gives CASSSWGLETQYF.

In its sample, this clonotype was seen many times. The chain is built from TRBV20-1 and TRBJ2-1; no firm D call. The germline CDR1 and CDR2 sequences are DFQATT and SNEGSKA (reference sequence). V was trimmed by 4 bases and J by 6 bases, leaving 10 bases between them. CDR3 length: 12 residues. For the CDR3, the DNA is TGCAGTGCTACCGACTGGCGCAATGAGCAGTTCTTC. This encodes CSATDWRNEQFF.

The chain uses TRBV19 and TRBJ2-7; 8 bases fit TRBD2. The germline V gene encodes CDR1 LNHDA and CDR2 SQIVND (reference sequence). The J segment lost 2 bases and the V segment lost 3 bases, leaving 6 bases of the junction unmatched. CDR3 size: 15 residues. CDR3 loop: CASSILASGPYEQYF. The CDR3 DNA reads as TGTGCCAGTAGTATTCTGGCTAGCGGGCCCTACGAGCAGTACTTC.

In its sample, this clonotype was seen a few times. V gene TRBV27 combines with J gene TRBJ2-1; 9 bases are shared with TRBD2. Germline values: CDR1 MNHEY, CDR2 SMNVEV (reference sequence). The V and J ends lost 1 base and 6 bases, in that order; junction bases with no gene match: 4. CDR3 length equals 15 residues. The CDR3 DNA reads TGTGCCAGCAGTTTATTCCCTAGCGGGATCAATGAGCAGTTCTTC. This codes for CASSLFPSGINEQFF.

The chain uses TRBV12-3 or TRBV12-4 and TRBJ1-6; D call uncertain. The V gene lost 6 bases and the J gene lost 7 bases, with 7 bases spanning the gap. The CDR3 has 12 amino acids. CDR3 sequence: CASRVGNSPLHF. CDR3 coding DNA: TGTGCCAGCAGGGTTGGGAATTCACCCCTCCACTTT.

The V call is TRBV2, the J call TRBJ2-2; D unclear. Trimming shortened V by 8 bases and J by 4 bases, and 14 bases separated the two germline ends. Germline V gives CDR1 SNHLY, CDR2 FYNNEI. This CDR3 is built from 14 residues. In DNA, the CDR3 is TGTGCCAGCTCATTTGACACGTCCACCGGGGAGCTGTTTTTT. Its translation: CASSFDTSTGELFF.

This clonotype has only a few counts. This chain links TRBV28 with TRBJ2-2; maybe TRBD2 (6 bases). V lost 6 bases to trimming and J lost 6 bases, with 26 bases between them. This CDR3 spans 18 amino acids. Germline V CDR1 and CDR2: MDHEN, SYDVKM. Here the CDR3 reads CASSRPIPSGYNAGELFF. CDR3 bases: TGTGCCAGCAGCCGACCGATCCCCAGCGGGTATAACGCCGGGGAGCTGTTTTTT.

This clonotype was counted at least ten times. This sequence joins TRBV20-1 and TRBJ2-3; D is perhaps TRBD2 (5 bases). The CDR3 extends over 15 amino acids. With 4 bases removed from V and 2 bases from J, the gap between germline ends came to 16 bases. CDR1 is DFQATT, CDR2 SNEGSKA, per germline (reference sequence). Here the CDR3 DNA reads TGCAGTGCTACGCCTCTCGCGGGTCCCACAGATACGCAGTATTTT. It specifies CSATPLAGPTDTQYF.

The chain has TRBV5-4 and TRBJ2-3; maybe TRBD1 (7 bases). The length of the CDR3 is 15 residues. The V end was cut by 4 bases, the J end by 3 bases, with 15 bases between. CDR1 is SGHNT, CDR2 YYREEE, per germline (reference sequence). For the CDR3, the DNA is TGTGCCAGCAGCACGGAGGGACAGAAAACAGATACGCAGTATTTT. Protein sequence: CASSTEGQKTDTQYF.

This clonotype was found many times. The gene calls are TRBV12-3 or TRBV12-4 and TRBJ1-1; D gene ambiguous. The germline V and J ends were trimmed by 1 base and 4 bases, with 7 bases remaining between them. The CDR3 has 13 amino acids. The DNA of the CDR3 is TGTGCCAGCAGTTTAGGGGAGGCCACTGAAGCTTTCTTT. It codes for CASSLGEATEAFF.

Ten or more counts support this clonotype. V and J are TRBV25-1 and TRBJ1-2; no reliable D call. Germline V gives CDR1 MGHDK, CDR2 SYGVNS. The CDR3 is 14 residues long. Trimming left V 4 bases short and J 7 bases short, with 16 bases between. DNA for the CDR3: TGTGCCAGCAGTGCAAGATCAGGACCGGGTGGCTACACCTTC. Translation: CASSARSGPGGYTF.

The gene calls are TRBV7-9 and TRBJ2-5; TRBD2 aligns across 10 bases. V was pared by 5 bases and J by 9 bases, with 9 bases of the junction left unmatched. The CDR3 is 14 residues long. Germline V gives CDR1 SEHNR, CDR2 FQNEAQ (reference sequence). The CDR3 sequence: CASSEGASGSPQYF. CDR3 sequence (DNA): TGTGCCAGCAGCGAAGGGGCTAGCGGGAGTCCCCAGTACTTC.

This clonotype was counted ten times or more. V and J are TRBV6-1 and TRBJ2-1; 7 bases line up with TRBD2. Germline assignment: CDR1 MNHNS and CDR2 SASEGT. The ends lost 5 bases at V and 8 bases at J; junction bases unmatched: 12. This CDR3 is 15 amino acids long. The CDR3 reads CASSYRSTSSHEQFF. The CDR3 DNA reads as TGTGCCAGCAGTTACCGCTCGACTAGCTCCCATGAGCAGTTCTTC.